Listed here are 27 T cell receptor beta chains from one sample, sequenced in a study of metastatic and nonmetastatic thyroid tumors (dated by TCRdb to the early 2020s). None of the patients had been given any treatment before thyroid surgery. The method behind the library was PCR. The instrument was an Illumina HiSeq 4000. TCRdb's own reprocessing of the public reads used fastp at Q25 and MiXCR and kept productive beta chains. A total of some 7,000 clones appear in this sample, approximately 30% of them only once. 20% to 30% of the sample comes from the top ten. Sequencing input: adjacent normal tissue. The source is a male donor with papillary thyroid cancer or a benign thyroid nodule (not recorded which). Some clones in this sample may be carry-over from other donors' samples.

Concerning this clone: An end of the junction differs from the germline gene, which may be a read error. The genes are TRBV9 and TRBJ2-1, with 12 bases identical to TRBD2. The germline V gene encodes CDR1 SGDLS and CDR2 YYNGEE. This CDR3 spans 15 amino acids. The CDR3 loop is CASSPGLAGLYEQSF. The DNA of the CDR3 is TGTGCCAGCAGCCCCGGACTAGCGGGACTATACGAGCAGTCCTTC. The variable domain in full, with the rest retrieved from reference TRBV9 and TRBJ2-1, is DSGVTQTPKHLITATGQRVTLRCSPRSGDLSVYWYQQSLDQGLQFLIQYYNGEERAKGNILERFSAQQFPDLHSELNLSSLELGDSALYFCASSPGLAGLYEQSFGPGTRLTVL.

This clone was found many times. CDR3 residues: CASSTGGGSSAEEQYF. The CDR3 DNA reads TGTGCCAGCAGCACAGGAGGCGGGAGTTCCGCTGAAGAGCAGTACTTC. The chain has TRBV5-4 and TRBJ2-7, with 7 bases fitting TRBD2. J lost 7 bases, V lost 4 bases, and 17 bases had no gene match. Germline loops: CDR1 SGHNT, CDR2 YYREEE (reference sequence). The CDR3 runs 16 residues.

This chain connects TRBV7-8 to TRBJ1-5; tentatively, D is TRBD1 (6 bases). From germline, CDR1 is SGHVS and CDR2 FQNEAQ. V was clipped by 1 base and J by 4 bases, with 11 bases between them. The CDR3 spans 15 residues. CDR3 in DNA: TGTGCCAGCAGCTTAGAGTGGGGGCGTAATCAGCCCCAGCATTTT. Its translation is CASSLEWGRNQPQHF.

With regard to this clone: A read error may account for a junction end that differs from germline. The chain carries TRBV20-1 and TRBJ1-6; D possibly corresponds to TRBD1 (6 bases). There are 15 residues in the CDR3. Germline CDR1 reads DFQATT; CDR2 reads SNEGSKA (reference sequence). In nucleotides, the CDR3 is TGCGGTGCTAGAGGCCTGGACAGCCCTAACTCACCCCTCCACTTT. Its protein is CGARGLDSPNSPLHF.

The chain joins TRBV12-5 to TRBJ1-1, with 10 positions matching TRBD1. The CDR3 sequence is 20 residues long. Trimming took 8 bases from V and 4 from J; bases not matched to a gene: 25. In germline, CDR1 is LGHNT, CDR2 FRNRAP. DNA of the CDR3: TGTGCTAGTTGTTGGGGGGCCCTGGTTGAGACAGGGGGCGTTGGCACTGAAGCTTTCTTT. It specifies CASCWGALVETGGVGTEAFF.

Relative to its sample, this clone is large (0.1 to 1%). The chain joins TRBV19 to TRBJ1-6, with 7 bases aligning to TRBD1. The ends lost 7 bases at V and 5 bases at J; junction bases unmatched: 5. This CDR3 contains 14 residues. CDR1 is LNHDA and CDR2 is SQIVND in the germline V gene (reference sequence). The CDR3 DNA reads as TGTGCCAGTACTGGGACAGTAAATAATTCACCCCTCCACTTT. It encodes CASTGTVNNSPLHF.

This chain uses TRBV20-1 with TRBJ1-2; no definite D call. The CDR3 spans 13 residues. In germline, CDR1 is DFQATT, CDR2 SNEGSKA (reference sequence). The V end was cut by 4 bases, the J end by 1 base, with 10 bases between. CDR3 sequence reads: CSAKSANNYGYTF. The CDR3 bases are TGCAGTGCTAAGTCGGCAAATAACTATGGCTACACCTTC.

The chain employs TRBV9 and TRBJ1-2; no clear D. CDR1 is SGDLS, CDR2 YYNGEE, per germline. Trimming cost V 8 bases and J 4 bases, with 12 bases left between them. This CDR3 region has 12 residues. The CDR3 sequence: CASSPEIYGYTF. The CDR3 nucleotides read TGTGCCAGTTCTCCTGAAATCTATGGCTACACCTTC. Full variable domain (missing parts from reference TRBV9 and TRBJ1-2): DSGVTQTPKHLITATGQRVTLRCSPRSGDLSVYWYQQSLDQGLQFLIQYYNGEERAKGNILERFSAQQFPDLHSELNLSSLELGDSALYFCASSPEIYGYTFGSGTRLTVV.

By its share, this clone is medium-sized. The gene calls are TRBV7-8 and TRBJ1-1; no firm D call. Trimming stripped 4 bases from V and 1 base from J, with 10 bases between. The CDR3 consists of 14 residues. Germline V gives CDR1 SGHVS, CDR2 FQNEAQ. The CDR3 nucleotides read TGTGCCAGCAGCTGGGCAGGCCAGAACACTGAAGCTTTCTTT. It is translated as CASSWAGQNTEAFF.

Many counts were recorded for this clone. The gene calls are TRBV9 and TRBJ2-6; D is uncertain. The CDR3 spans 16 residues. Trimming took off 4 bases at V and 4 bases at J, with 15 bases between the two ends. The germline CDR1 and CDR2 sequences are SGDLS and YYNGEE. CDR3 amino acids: CASSPLGISGANVLTF. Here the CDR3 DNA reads TGTGCCAGCAGCCCTCTAGGGATTTCAGGGGCCAACGTCCTGACTTTC. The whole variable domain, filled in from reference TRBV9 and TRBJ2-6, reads DSGVTQTPKHLITATGQRVTLRCSPRSGDLSVYWYQQSLDQGLQFLIQYYNGEERAKGNILERFSAQQFPDLHSELNLSSLELGDSALYFCASSPLGISGANVLTFGAGSRLTVL.

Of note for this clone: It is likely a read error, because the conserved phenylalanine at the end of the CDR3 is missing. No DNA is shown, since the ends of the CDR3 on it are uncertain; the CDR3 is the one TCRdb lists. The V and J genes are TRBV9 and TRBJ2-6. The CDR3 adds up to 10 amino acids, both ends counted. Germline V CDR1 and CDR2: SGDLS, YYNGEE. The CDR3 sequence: CASSPGPWTS.

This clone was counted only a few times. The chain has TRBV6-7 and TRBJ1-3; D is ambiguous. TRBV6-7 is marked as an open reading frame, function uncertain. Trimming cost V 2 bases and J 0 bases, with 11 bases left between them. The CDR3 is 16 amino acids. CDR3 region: CASSYRTGNSGNTIYF. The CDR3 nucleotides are TGTGCCAGCAGTTACCGGACGGGCAACTCTGGAAACACCATATATTTT.

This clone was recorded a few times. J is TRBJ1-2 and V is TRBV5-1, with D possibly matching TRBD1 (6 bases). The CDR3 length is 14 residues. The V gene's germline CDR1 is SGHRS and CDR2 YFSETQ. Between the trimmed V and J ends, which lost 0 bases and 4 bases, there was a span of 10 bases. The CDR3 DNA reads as TGCGCCAGCAGCTTGGGACAGGAGAGCTATGGCTACACCTTC. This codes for CASSLGQESYGYTF.

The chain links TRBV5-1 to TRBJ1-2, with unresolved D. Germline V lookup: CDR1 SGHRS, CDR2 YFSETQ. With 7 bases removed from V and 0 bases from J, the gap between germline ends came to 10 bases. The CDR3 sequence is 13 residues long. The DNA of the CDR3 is TGCGCCAGCTTGGGTCCAGCTAACTATGGCTACACCTTC. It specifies CASLGPANYGYTF.

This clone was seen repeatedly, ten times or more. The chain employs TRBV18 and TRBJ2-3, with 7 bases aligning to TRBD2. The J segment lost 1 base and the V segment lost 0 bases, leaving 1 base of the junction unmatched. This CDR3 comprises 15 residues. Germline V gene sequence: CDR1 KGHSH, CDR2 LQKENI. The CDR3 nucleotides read TGTGCCAGCTCACCACCTACTAGCGGCACAGATACGCAGTATTTT. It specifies CASSPPTSGTDTQYF.

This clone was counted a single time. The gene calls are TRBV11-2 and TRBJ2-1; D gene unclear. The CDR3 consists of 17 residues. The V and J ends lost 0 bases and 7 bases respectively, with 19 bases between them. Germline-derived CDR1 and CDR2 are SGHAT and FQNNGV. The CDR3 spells CASSLDPSLVGPNEQFF. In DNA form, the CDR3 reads TGTGCCAGCAGCTTAGATCCCTCGTTAGTAGGGCCAAATGAGCAGTTCTTC. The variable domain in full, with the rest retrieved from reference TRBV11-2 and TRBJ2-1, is EAGVAQSPRYKIIEKRQSVAFWCNPISGHATLYWYQQILGQGPKLLIQFQNNGVVDDSQLPKDRFSAERLKGVDSTLKIQPAKLEDSAVYLCASSLDPSLVGPNEQFFGPGTRLTVL.

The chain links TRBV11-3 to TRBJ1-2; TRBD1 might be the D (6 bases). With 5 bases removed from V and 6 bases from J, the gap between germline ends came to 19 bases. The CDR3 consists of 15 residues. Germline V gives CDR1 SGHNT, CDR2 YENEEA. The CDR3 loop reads CASSPLGGRSDGYTF. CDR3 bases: TGTGCCAGCAGCCCCCTGGGGGGGCGCAGCGATGGCTACACCTTC.

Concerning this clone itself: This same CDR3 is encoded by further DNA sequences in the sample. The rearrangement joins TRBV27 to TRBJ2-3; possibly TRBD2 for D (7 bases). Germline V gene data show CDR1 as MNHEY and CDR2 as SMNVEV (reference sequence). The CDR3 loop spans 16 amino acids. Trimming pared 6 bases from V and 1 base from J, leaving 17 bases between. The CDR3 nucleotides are TGTGCCAGCAGCCGACTGGGGGGGACACGCACAGATACGCAGTATTTT. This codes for CASSRLGGTRTDTQYF.

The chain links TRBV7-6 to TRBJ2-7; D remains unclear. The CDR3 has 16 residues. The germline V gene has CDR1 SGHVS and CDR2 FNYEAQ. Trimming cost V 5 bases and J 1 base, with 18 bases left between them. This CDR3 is CASSPQLGLGSYEQYF. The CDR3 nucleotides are TGTGCCAGCAGCCCCCAGCTTGGTTTAGGGTCCTACGAGCAGTACTTC.

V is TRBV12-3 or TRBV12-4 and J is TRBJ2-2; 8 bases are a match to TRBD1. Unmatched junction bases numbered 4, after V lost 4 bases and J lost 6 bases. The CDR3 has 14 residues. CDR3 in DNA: TGTGCCAGCAGTTCGACAGGGGCTTCCGGGGAGCTGTTTTTT. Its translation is CASSSTGASGELFF.

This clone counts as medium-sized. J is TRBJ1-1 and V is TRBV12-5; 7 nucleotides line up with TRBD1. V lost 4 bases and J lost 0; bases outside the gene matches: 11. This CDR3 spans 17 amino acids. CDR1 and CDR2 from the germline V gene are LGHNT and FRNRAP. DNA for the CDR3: TGTGCTAGTGGTTCCTTGACAGTGGACAGGATGAACACTGAAGCTTTCTTT. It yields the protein CASGSLTVDRMNTEAFF.

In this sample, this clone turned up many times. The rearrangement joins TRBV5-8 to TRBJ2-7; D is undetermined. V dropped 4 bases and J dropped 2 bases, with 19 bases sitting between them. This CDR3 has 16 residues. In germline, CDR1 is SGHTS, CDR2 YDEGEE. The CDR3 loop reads CASSHKPQEPPYEQYF. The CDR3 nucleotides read TGTGCCAGCAGCCATAAACCTCAGGAACCGCCCTACGAGCAGTACTTC. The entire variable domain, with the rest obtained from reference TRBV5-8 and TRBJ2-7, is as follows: EAGVTQSPTHLIKTRGQQATLRCSPISGHTSVYWYQQALGLGLQFLLWYDEGEERNRGNFPPRFSGRQFPNYSSELNVNALELEDSALYLCASSHKPQEPPYEQYFGPGTRLTVT.

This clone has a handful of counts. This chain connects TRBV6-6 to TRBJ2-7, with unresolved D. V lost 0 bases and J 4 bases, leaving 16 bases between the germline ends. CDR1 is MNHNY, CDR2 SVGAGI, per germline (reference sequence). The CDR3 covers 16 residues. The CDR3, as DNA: TGTGCCAGCAGTTACTCGAAGGCTGTCAGAGATTACGAGCAGTACTTC. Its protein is CASSYSKAVRDYEQYF.

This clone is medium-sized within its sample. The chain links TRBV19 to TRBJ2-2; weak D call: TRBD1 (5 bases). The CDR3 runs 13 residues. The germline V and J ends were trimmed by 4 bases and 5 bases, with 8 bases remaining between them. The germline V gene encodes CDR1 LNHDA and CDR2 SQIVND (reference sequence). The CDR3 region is CASSTQGTGELFF. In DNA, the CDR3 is TGTGCCAGTAGTACCCAGGGTACCGGGGAGCTGTTTTTT.

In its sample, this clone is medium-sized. In DNA form, the CDR3 reads TGTGCCACCAGTGGACGGGACGGGGAGCTGTTTTTT. Amino acids: CATSGRDGELFF. The chain combines TRBV24-1 with TRBJ2-2, with D maybe TRBD2 (5 bases). V gave up 5 bases and J gave up 7 bases, with 7 bases separating them. The CDR3 runs to 12 residues. Germline lookup yields CDR1 KGHDR and CDR2 SFDVKD.

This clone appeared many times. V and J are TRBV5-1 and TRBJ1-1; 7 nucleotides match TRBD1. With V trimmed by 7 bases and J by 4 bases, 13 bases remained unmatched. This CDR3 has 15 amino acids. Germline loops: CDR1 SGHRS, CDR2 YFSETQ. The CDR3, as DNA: TGCGCCAGCGGAGCAATCGGGACAGCGACCACTGAAGCTTTCTTT. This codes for CASGAIGTATTEAFF.

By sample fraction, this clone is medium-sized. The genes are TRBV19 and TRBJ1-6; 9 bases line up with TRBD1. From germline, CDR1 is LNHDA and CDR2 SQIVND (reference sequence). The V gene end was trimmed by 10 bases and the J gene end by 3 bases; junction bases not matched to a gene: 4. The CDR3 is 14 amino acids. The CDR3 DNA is TGTGCCACCGGGACAGGGCTCTATAATTCACCCCTCCACTTT. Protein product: CATGTGLYNSPLHF.